This is a list of T cell receptor beta chains from one sample in a study of CD8 T cells in Susac syndrome. Each CDR3 protein is one row after TCRdb ran MiXCR on the immunoSEQ multiplex PCR reads. The repertoire has around 110,000 distinct CDR3 sequences, roughly 94% of them found once; the top ten carry about 0.27%. The sequencing sample was made of CD8+ T cells from PBMCs. Every receptor here comes from a human donor with Susac syndrome. Both conserved end residues are part of each CDR3. The order of the fields is D gene, V gene, CDR3 protein. D genes are given only for firm matches.

TRBD2,TRBV29-1,CSVGLAGGLNEQFF
NA,TRBV27,CASSPDVSYEQYF
NA,TRBV12-3/TRBV12-4,CASSLYSENSNQPQHF
NA,TRBV30,CAGGENEQFF
NA,TRBV11-2,CASSLGEVGGFF
NA,TRBV30,CAWSHGLGLDTQYF
NA,TRBV6-1,CASSPDASYQETQYF
NA,TRBV15,CATSRGHKPRGNQPQHF
NA,TRBV3-1,CASSQDAFSSYNSPLHF
TRBD2,TRBV11-2,CASNMGGADTQYF
TRBD2,TRBV6-5,CASSFDGTSSTDTQYF
NA,TRBV29-1,CSVDEGGYGYTF
TRBD1,TRBV5-1,CASSLTFASGQVGTYEQYF
TRBD2,TRBV5-4,CASSSGLAGGNEQYF
NA,TRBV25-1,CASSEGGSGYTF
NA,TRBV9,CASSSSGVEQFF
NA,TRBV27,CASSQNSGGYGYTF
TRBD2,TRBV4-3,CASSQDLADQETQYF
NA,TRBV19,CASSTGLPEQYF
TRBD2,TRBV9,CASSDLTSGAYNEQFF
TRBD2,TRBV4-3,CASSQDGLAGGEQYF
TRBD2,TRBV29-1,CSVDRRDYPLLDTQYF
NA,TRBV7-9,CASTSSAREKLYEQYF
NA,TRBV6-5,CASSHQAAGELFF
NA,TRBV28,CASSPGFGGSYEQYF
NA,TRBV20-1,CSARDVGAEVPDTQYF
TRBD1,TRBV7-2,CASSFRTGRTEAFF
NA,TRBV27,CASRRRVTYEQYF
NA,TRBV14,CASSQGVTTGSSTDTQYF